What follows are 19 T cell receptor beta chains derived from one specimen sequenced in a study of cytomegalovirus exposure and HLA in healthy donors. This PCR relied on a set of 60 Vbeta primers and 13 Jbeta primers. Produced via immunoSEQ multiplex PCR; TCRdb's table is partial and in-frame only. This sample contains approximately 110,000 clones. Source material: PBMCs. These receptors were taken from a man aged 40-49 years in good health and CMV-seronegative.

The rearrangement joins TRBV6-5 to TRBJ1-5; TRBD1 agrees at 7 bases. The V and J ends lost 3 bases and 2 bases, in that order; junction bases with no gene match: 4. The CDR3 runs to 15 residues. The V gene's germline CDR1 is MNHEY and CDR2 SVGAGI. The CDR3 bases are TGTGCCAGCAGTTATTCCGGGACAGGCAATCAGCCCCAGCATTTT. This sequence encodes CASSYSGTGNQPQHF.

In DNA form, the CDR3 reads TGTGCCAGCAGGCGGACAGGGTGGATATACGAGCAGTACTTC. It translates to CASRRTGWIYEQYF. The V gene is TRBV2, the J gene TRBJ2-7, with 8 nucleotides matching TRBD1. The V segment lost 6 bases and the J segment 4 bases; nucleotides outside the gene matches: 8. The CDR3 has 14 residues. Germline values: CDR1 SNHLY, CDR2 FYNNEI.

The chain recombines TRBV7-9 with TRBJ2-7; D uncertain. CDR3 length: 14 amino acids. Germline V CDR1 and CDR2: SEHNR, FQNEAQ (reference sequence). The V end was cut by 3 bases, the J end by 0 bases, with 9 bases between. The CDR3 region is CASSFFGRSYEQYF. As DNA, the CDR3 is TGTGCCAGCAGCTTTTTTGGGCGCTCCTACGAGCAGTACTTC.

The rearrangement uses TRBV19 and TRBJ2-3; a possible D gene is TRBD2 (5 bases). The CDR3 spans 16 residues. V shed 3 bases and J shed 1 base, with 14 bases lying between them. Germline V gene sequence: CDR1 LNHDA, CDR2 SQIVND (reference sequence). The DNA of the CDR3 is TGTGCCAGTAGTATCACCCCTGGGAGAGGCACAGATACGCAGTATTTT. Its protein is CASSITPGRGTDTQYF.

The rearrangement joins TRBV5-1 to TRBJ2-2; 9 positions agree with TRBD1. Germline V gene lookup returns CDR1 SGHRS and CDR2 YFSETQ. This CDR3 region has 16 residues. J gave up 3 bases and V 2 bases, and 5 bases lay outside the gene matches. CDR3 DNA sequence: TGCGCCAGCAGCTTACCCGGACAGGGGTACACCGGGGAGCTGTTTTTT. It encodes CASSLPGQGYTGELFF. The variable domain in full, completed from reference TRBV5-1 and TRBJ2-2, reads KAGVTQTPRYLIKTRGQQVTLSCSPISGHRSVSWYQQTPGQGLQFLFEYFSETQRNKGNFPGRFSGRQFSNSRSEMNVSTLELGDSALYLCASSLPGQGYTGELFFGEGSRLTVL.

The chain uses TRBV30 and TRBJ1-2; no clear D gene. This CDR3 region has 14 residues. CDR1 is GTSNPN, CDR2 SVGIG, per germline (reference sequence). V lost 1 base to trimming and J lost 4 bases, with 13 bases between them. Here the CDR3 DNA reads TGTGCCTGGAGTGAACAACTAGCACTCTATGGCTACACCTTC. Its protein is CAWSEQLALYGYTF.

CDR3 residues: CASSLAAGGLPGANVLTF. Written as DNA, the CDR3 is TGTGCCAGCAGCTTAGCGGCCGGAGGATTACCTGGGGCCAACGTCCTGACTTTC. This chain links TRBV11-3 with TRBJ2-6; a possible D gene is TRBD2 (5 bases). The ends were cut back, 1 base at V and 2 bases at J, with 15 bases in the middle. This CDR3 region has 18 residues. Germline values: CDR1 SGHNT, CDR2 YENEEA.

The chain recombines TRBV5-4 with TRBJ2-2; 15 bases are a match to TRBD2. The CDR3 length is 15 residues. The junction had 1 base not matched to a gene; V was cut back by 3 bases and J by 7 bases. From germline, CDR1 is SGHNT and CDR2 YYREEE (reference sequence). The DNA for the CDR3 is TGTGCCAGCAGCTGGACTAGCGGGAGGGGCGGGGAGCTGTTTTTT. It codes for CASSWTSGRGGELFF.

Concerning this clone: The conserved phenylalanine or tryptophan normally closing the CDR3 is absent here, so this likely arose from a read error. This rearrangement joins TRBV19 to TRBJ1-2, with D perhaps matching TRBD1 (5 bases). This CDR3 has 14 residues. Germline V gene sequence: CDR1 LNHDA, CDR2 SQIVND (reference sequence). The germline V and J ends were trimmed by 7 bases and 10 bases, with 22 bases remaining between them. CDR3 residues: CASTNERQSTYYTL. In DNA form, the CDR3 reads TGTGCCAGTACTAACGAGAGACAGAGTACTTACTACACCCTC.

The chain has TRBV7-2 and TRBJ1-5, with D maybe TRBD1 (5 bases). The CDR3 loop spans 15 amino acids. V was shortened by 5 bases and J by 3 bases, with 14 bases between the two germline ends. From germline, CDR1 is SGHTA and CDR2 FQGNSA. This CDR3 reads CASSHEGADNQPQHF. In DNA, the CDR3 is TGTGCCAGCAGCCATGAAGGGGCCGACAATCAGCCCCAGCATTTT.

For this clone: The junction shows a germline mismatch at one end, possibly a read error. The V and J genes are TRBV30 and TRBJ2-2; D possibly corresponds to TRBD1 (5 bases). Germline V gene sequence: CDR1 GTSNPN, CDR2 SVGIG (reference sequence). The CDR3 is 16 amino acids. CDR3 sequence: CAWGVPRVKNTGELFF. CDR3 sequence (DNA): TGTGCCTGGGGTGTACCCAGGGTGAAAAACACCGGGGAGCTGTTTTTT.

The genes are TRBV28 and TRBJ1-6, with 7 bases matching TRBD1. The CDR3 sequence is 17 residues long. J was trimmed by 4 bases and V by 10 bases; bases with no gene match: 16. The germline CDR1 and CDR2 sequences are MDHEN and SYDVKM. The CDR3, as DNA: TGTGCCACCGGAAGCCTGGGACAGTTCCTTTATAATTCACCCCTCCACTTT. Translating gives CATGSLGQFLYNSPLHF.

The rearrangement uses TRBV18 and TRBJ2-7; 8 bases are shared with TRBD2. Germline loops: CDR1 KGHSH, CDR2 LQKENI. V lost 2 bases to trimming and J lost 3 bases; unmatched junction nucleotides: 9. This CDR3 has 16 residues. The CDR3 coding sequence is TGTGCCAGCTCACCAACCGGGGTTAGCGGGATCTACGAGCAGTACTTC. Amino acids: CASSPTGVSGIYEQYF. Variable domain in full (rest from reference TRBV18 and TRBJ2-7): NAGVMQNPRHLVRRRGQEARLRCSPMKGHSHVYWYRQLPEEGLKFMVYLQKENIIDESGMPKERFSAEFPKEGPSILRIQQVVRGDSAAYFCASSPTGVSGIYEQYFGPGTRLTVT.

The chain is built from TRBV19 and TRBJ1-2; D is perhaps TRBD1 (6 bases). Deletions cut 5 bases from V and 9 bases from J, with 13 bases between. Per germline, CDR1 LNHDA and CDR2 SQIVND (reference sequence). This CDR3 is 12 amino acids long. In nucleotides, the CDR3 is TGTGCCAGTAGTCCGGGACAACCGAGCTACACCTTC. Protein product: CASSPGQPSYTF.

The rearrangement links TRBV11-2 to TRBJ2-1; 7 nucleotides agree with TRBD1. The CDR3 is 19 residues long. The ends lost 0 bases at V and 0 bases at J; junction bases unmatched: 11. From germline, CDR1 is SGHAT and CDR2 FQNNGV. CDR3 nucleotides: TGTGCCAGCAGCTTAGATCTGGGGCAGACAGGGCCCTCCTACAATGAGCAGTTCTTC. This codes for CASSLDLGQTGPSYNEQFF. Based on the CDR3 plus reference TRBV11-2 and TRBJ2-1, the full variable domain is EAGVAQSPRYKIIEKRQSVAFWCNPISGHATLYWYQQILGQGPKLLIQFQNNGVVDDSQLPKDRFSAERLKGVDSTLKIQPAKLEDSAVYLCASSLDLGQTGPSYNEQFFGPGTRLTVL.

V gene TRBV7-6 combines with J gene TRBJ2-7; 9 positions agree with TRBD2. This CDR3 spans 13 amino acids. The germline CDR1 and CDR2 sequences are SGHVS and FNYEAQ. V was clipped by 5 bases and J by 6 bases; unmatched bases: 5. The DNA of the CDR3 is TGTGCCAGCAGCCATAGCGGGAGTCGCGAGCAGTACTTC. This translates into CASSHSGSREQYF. Supplemented by reference TRBV7-6 and TRBJ2-7, the full variable domain reads GAGVSQSPRYKVTKRGQDVALRCDPISGHVSLYWYRQALGQGPEFLTYFNYEAQQDKSGLPNDRFSAERPEGSISTLTIQRTEQRDSAMYRCASSHSGSREQYFGPGTRLTVT.

CDR3 residues: CAISSPRLLDGSTDTQYF. CDR3 DNA sequence: TGTGCCATCAGCTCACCCCGACTACTAGACGGAAGCACAGATACGCAGTATTTT. The chain links TRBV10-3 to TRBJ2-3; tentatively, D is TRBD2 (5 bases). The length of the CDR3 is 18 residues. Trimming shortened V by 6 bases and J by 0 bases, and 22 bases separated the two germline ends. The germline V gene encodes CDR1 ENHRY and CDR2 SYGVKD.

The J gene is TRBJ2-1, the V gene TRBV30, with TRBD1 as a possible D gene (6 bases). Trimming shortened V by 2 bases and J by 2 bases, and 7 bases separated the two germline ends. CDR3 length: 13 amino acids. Germline CDR1 reads GTSNPN; CDR2 reads SVGIG (reference sequence). The chain's CDR3 is CAWSRDTYNEQFF. CDR3 nucleotides: TGTGCCTGGAGTAGGGACACCTACAATGAGCAGTTCTTC.

The J gene is TRBJ1-1, the V gene TRBV19; D remains unclear. The CDR3 length is 16 residues. V was shortened by 4 bases and J by 5 bases, with 20 bases between the two germline ends. Per the germline V gene, CDR1 is LNHDA and CDR2 is SQIVND (reference sequence). CDR3 in amino acids: CASSTLGRTGGTEAFF. Here the CDR3 DNA reads TGTGCCAGTAGTACCCTAGGACGGACTGGCGGTACTGAAGCTTTCTTT. The complete variable domain, with remaining parts taken from reference TRBV19 and TRBJ1-1, reads DGGITQSPKYLFRKEGQNVTLSCEQNLNHDAMYWYRQDPGQGLRLIYYSQIVNDFQKGDIAEGYSVSREKKESFPLTVTSAQKNPTAFYLCASSTLGRTGGTEAFFGQGTRLTVV.